These 22 T cell receptor beta chains came from one sample sequenced in a study of persistence of HIV-infected CD4 T cells (dated by TCRdb to 2019 to 2021). The immunoSEQ hsTCRB assay version 4, run in survey mode, was used to sequence TCRbeta repertoires from genomic DNA. The table was pulled from immuneACCESS by TCRdb, which kept in-frame rearrangements only. Such tables lose some clones; where checked, under half of the loss comes from unresolved V genes, and the rest has no known cause. The table for this sample lists approximately 8,000 clones; less than 75% of them were counted only once. 15% to 20% of the sample belongs to the ten largest clones. These receptors' antigens are unknown. The treatment or condition label for this specimen denotes: suppressive antiretroviral therapy. Lysates of CMV-infected fibroblasts were used at around 10 ug/mL for cell stimulation. Responding CD4+ T cells were sorted on the basis of upregulation of both CD40 ligand and CD69.

This sample comprised CD4+ T cells sorted from PBMCs after approximately 20-hour stimulation, obtained from a patient who received antiretroviral therapy. The label giving this sample's cell subset or site can be read as: CD40L+CD69+ CD4 T cells responding to CMV lysate. The receptors stem from an adult man with HIV who was CMV-seropositive.

A few counts support this clone. The J gene is TRBJ1-2, the V gene TRBV10-3, with TRBD1 matching 8 bases. CDR1 is ENHRY and CDR2 is SYGVKD in the germline V gene. This CDR3 comprises 12 residues. The ends lost 10 bases at V and 4 bases at J; junction bases unmatched: 5. CDR3 protein: CATLGTGYGYTF. In DNA form, the CDR3 reads TGTGCCACCCTAGGGACAGGCTATGGCTACACCTTC.

This clone is deemed medium-sized. The chain is built from TRBV2 and TRBJ1-5; 9 bases are shared with TRBD1. This CDR3 region has 15 residues. Per the germline V gene, CDR1 is SNHLY and CDR2 is FYNNEI. The J segment lost 7 bases and the V segment lost 5 bases, leaving 9 bases of the junction unmatched. The CDR3 is CASSYTGTGTQPQHF. CDR3 DNA: TGTGCCAGCAGTTACACCGGGACAGGGACGCAGCCCCAGCATTTT.

This chain uses TRBV30 with TRBJ2-7, with D tentatively TRBD1 or TRBD2 (6 bases each). V lost 3 bases to trimming and J lost 3 bases, with 12 bases between them. This CDR3 region has 13 residues. From germline, CDR1 is GTSNPN and CDR2 SVGIG (reference sequence). CDR3 protein: CAWSPGGHYEQYF. The CDR3 nucleotides read TGTGCCTGGAGCCCCGGGGGACACTACGAGCAGTACTTC. The whole variable domain, remainder taken from reference TRBV30 and TRBJ2-7, is SQTIHQWPATLVQPVGSPLSLECTVEGTSNPNLYWYRQAAGRGLQLLFYSVGIGQISSEVPQNLSASRPQDRQFILSSKKLLLSDSGFYLCAWSPGGHYEQYFGPGTRLTVT.

V is TRBV18 and J is TRBJ1-5; D might be TRBD1 (6 bases). Germline CDR1 reads KGHSH; CDR2 reads LQKENI. The length of the CDR3 is 16 residues. Trimming removed 3 bases at V and 1 base at J, with 13 bases between. CDR3 bases: TGTGCCAGCTCACCCAATCAAGGACAGAGCAATCAGCCCCAGCATTTT. Its protein product is CASSPNQGQSNQPQHF.

This chain connects TRBV7-8 to TRBJ1-1, with D uncertain. From germline, CDR1 is SGHVS and CDR2 FQNEAQ. V shed 5 bases and J shed 5 bases, with 12 bases lying between them. The CDR3 consists of 13 residues. The CDR3 protein is CASSPTVHTEAFF. The CDR3 coding sequence is TGTGCCAGCAGCCCCACGGTCCATACTGAAGCTTTCTTT.

The chain carries TRBV6-1 and TRBJ1-2; D gene unclear. V gave up 0 bases and J gave up 0 bases, with 8 bases separating them. There are 15 residues in the CDR3. The germline CDR1 and CDR2 sequences are MNHNS and SASEGT. The CDR3: CASSEAGVANYGYTF. The CDR3 coding sequence is TGTGCCAGCAGTGAAGCGGGAGTAGCTAACTATGGCTACACCTTC.

The chain uses TRBV18 and TRBJ1-2, with 7 bases matching TRBD1. This CDR3 has 14 amino acids. J gave up 8 bases and V 0 bases, and 6 bases lay outside the gene matches. CDR1 and CDR2 from the germline V gene are KGHSH and LQKENI. The CDR3: CASSPPPQGNGYTF. The DNA of the CDR3 is TGTGCCAGCTCACCACCGCCACAGGGGAACGGCTACACCTTC.

The genes are TRBV19 and TRBJ1-1; 7 bases align to TRBD1. CDR3 size: 15 residues. The V gene's germline CDR1 is LNHDA and CDR2 SQIVND (reference sequence). V lost 4 bases, J lost 2 bases, and 7 bases stayed unmatched. Here the CDR3 DNA reads TGTGCCAGTAGTACATCGACAGGGAGAAACACTGAAGCTTTCTTT. Translated, it gives CASSTSTGRNTEAFF.

This clone has only one observation. V and J are TRBV6-5 and TRBJ2-5, with 10 positions matching TRBD2. The length of the CDR3 is 14 residues. Germline loops: CDR1 MNHEY, CDR2 SVGAGI. With V trimmed by 8 bases and J by 0 bases, 3 bases remained unmatched. CDR3 nucleotide sequence: TGTGCCAGCTCGACTAGCGGGTACCAAGAGACCCAGTACTTC. Translation gives CASSTSGYQETQYF.

This clone was detected only a few times. The J gene is TRBJ2-7, the V gene TRBV3-1 (or the pseudogene TRBV3-2); possibly TRBD1 for D (5 bases). V was shortened by 5 bases and J by 6 bases, with 14 bases between the two germline ends. Germline V gene lookup returns CDR1 LGHDT and CDR2 YNNKEL (reference sequence). The CDR3 totals 13 residues. The CDR3 here is CASSKKTVAEQYF. The CDR3 DNA reads as TGTGCCAGCAGCAAAAAGACAGTCGCCGAGCAGTACTTC.

This clone qualifies as medium-sized (0.01 to 0.1%). V and J are TRBV5-1 and TRBJ1-6; 10 bases fit TRBD1. The V gene's germline CDR1 is SGHRS and CDR2 YFSETQ. V trimming: 4 bases; J trimming: 14 bases; junction bases outside the gene matches: 12. The CDR3 has 15 residues. The CDR3 protein is CASSPGTGEESSLHF. CDR3 sequence (DNA): TGCGCCAGCAGCCCTGGGACAGGGGAGGAATCGTCCCTCCACTTT.

The chain couples TRBV6-6 to TRBJ1-5, with no clear D. Trimming pared 9 bases from V and 1 base from J, leaving 10 bases between. The V gene's germline CDR1 is MNHNY and CDR2 SVGAGI (reference sequence). The CDR3 length is 13 residues. CDR3 nucleotides: TGTGCCAGTATGGACGGCAGCAATCAGCCCCAGCATTTT. Its protein is CASMDGSNQPQHF.

This clone is judged medium-sized (0.01 to 0.1%). The chain joins TRBV9 to TRBJ2-5, with D perhaps matching TRBD2 (5 bases). The CDR3 extends over 13 amino acids. Trimming left V 4 bases short and J 4 bases short, with 11 bases between. Germline values: CDR1 SGDLS, CDR2 YYNGEE. The DNA of the CDR3 is TGTGCCAGCAGCCTCTCGAGGGTAGAGACCCAGTACTTC. It codes for CASSLSRVETQYF.

The chain combines TRBV3-1 (or the pseudogene TRBV3-2) with TRBJ2-1; no firm D call. CDR1 is LGHDT, CDR2 YNNKEL, per germline (reference sequence). Trimming cost V 5 bases and J 8 bases, with 16 bases left between them. The CDR3 runs to 14 residues. The CDR3 spells CASSASHSVDEQFF. The CDR3 DNA reads TGTGCCAGCAGCGCCTCTCACTCGGTAGATGAGCAGTTCTTC.

In DNA, the CDR3 is TGTGCCAGCAGCTGGAATAGCGGGAGTCGTCAAGAGACCCAGTACTTC. Amino acid sequence: CASSWNSGSRQETQYF. The chain has TRBV7-9 and TRBJ2-5; 9 positions match TRBD2. Trimming took 4 bases from V and 2 from J; bases not matched to a gene: 8. Germline V gene lookup returns CDR1 SEHNR and CDR2 FQNEAQ (reference sequence). CDR3 length: 16 amino acids.

A few counts support this clone. V gene TRBV9 combines with J gene TRBJ2-4, with a possible D match to TRBD2 (6 bases). The CDR3 runs to 16 residues. Germline V gene sequence: CDR1 SGDLS, CDR2 YYNGEE. The V gene lost 0 bases and the J gene lost 3 bases, with 13 bases spanning the gap. The CDR3 loop is CASSVGGDGSKNIQYF. The CDR3, as DNA: TGTGCCAGCAGCGTAGGTGGAGACGGGAGCAAAAACATTCAGTACTTC.

The count of this clone is one. The J gene is TRBJ1-1, the V gene TRBV2; tentatively, D is TRBD1 (5 bases). CDR3 length: 11 residues. Germline V CDR1 and CDR2: SNHLY, FYNNEI. V was cut by 1 base and J by 11 bases, with 8 bases left in between. CDR3 sequence reads: CASSEEGWAFF. CDR3 bases: TGTGCCAGCAGTGAAGAGGGGTGGGCTTTCTTT. Filled out from reference TRBV2 and TRBJ1-1, the complete variable domain reads EPEVTQTPSHQVTQMGQEVILRCVPISNHLYFYWYRQILGQKVEFLVSFYNNEISEKSEIFDDQFSVERPDGSNFTLKIRSTKLEDSAMYFCASSEEGWAFFGQGTRLTVV.

V gene TRBV5-1 combines with J gene TRBJ1-2; unclear D gene. The CDR3 sequence is 13 residues long. Germline assignment: CDR1 SGHRS and CDR2 YFSETQ. V was pared by 0 bases and J by 3 bases, with 6 bases between. The DNA for the CDR3 is TGCGCCAGCAGCTTGGGGGGTGACTATGGCTACACCTTC. Protein: CASSLGGDYGYTF.

V is TRBV5-1 and J is TRBJ1-3; D is uncertain. The germline V gene has CDR1 SGHRS and CDR2 YFSETQ. The CDR3 has 15 amino acids. The V gene lost 2 bases and the J gene lost 0 bases, with 9 bases spanning the gap. CDR3 in DNA: TGCGCCAGCAGCTTAGGGCCAGGCTCTGGAAACACCATATATTTT. Its translation is CASSLGPGSGNTIYF.

In this sample, this clone turned up a few times. The chain carries TRBV5-1 and TRBJ2-6, with 7 bases fitting TRBD1. V shed 4 bases and J 5 bases; nucleotides not matched to a gene: 6. This CDR3 comprises 15 residues. Germline V gene data show CDR1 as SGHRS and CDR2 as YFSETQ. The CDR3 DNA follows: TGCGCCAGCAGCGACGGACAGGAAAGGGCCAACGTCCTGACTTTC. This encodes CASSDGQERANVLTF.

This clone is judged large. The chain links TRBV4-1 to TRBJ2-5; D not resolved. This CDR3 is 16 amino acids long. Trimming took off 0 bases at V and 1 base at J, with 12 bases between the two ends. Germline V gives CDR1 MGHRA, CDR2 YSYEKL. The CDR3 nucleotides are TGCGCCAGCAGCCAAGATCGCGGTCGGTTCCAAGAGACCCAGTACTTC. Translating gives CASSQDRGRFQETQYF.

On this clone: The sample contains more than one DNA sequence encoding this CDR3. CDR3 nucleotides: TGTGCCAGCAGTGAACCGGGTTACGAGCAGTACTTC. It codes for CASSEPGYEQYF. J is TRBJ2-7 and V is TRBV6-1; D not certain. Germline assignment: CDR1 MNHNS and CDR2 SASEGT. This CDR3 spans 12 amino acids. Trimming removed 2 bases at V and 4 bases at J, with 6 bases between.